This TCR beta chain appears in the sequencing data of a study of blood T cell repertoires in COVID-19. At the level of the study: The samples span acute and convalescent COVID-19 from the United States, Italy and Spain. Sources were T cells, B-cell-depleted T cells, or PBMCs; the material itself was cDNA or gDNA.

V was clipped by 3 bases and J by 4 bases; unmatched bases: 6. The CDR3 is 15 residues long. Germline V CDR1 and CDR2: SGHTS, YDEGEE. Original handling: Estimated nucleated cell counts came from reference gene primer amplification. Sequencing used immunoSEQ multiplex PCR; TCRdb keeps in-frame clones, though not all of them. V, J and clone size are taken as reported in that table, and D and trimming were inferred from the DNA itself. The table records 85,000 to 120,000 clones, nearly 90% of them present only once. This sequence originates from a man in his fifties or sixties with active COVID-19. The chain carries TRBV5-8 and TRBJ2-7, with 11 bases that match TRBD1. Sequencing was performed on peripheral blood. The CDR3, as DNA: TGTGCCAGCAGCTCCGGGACAGGGGGGTTTTACGAGCAGTACTTC. This translates into CASSSGTGGFYEQYF.